A single sample is the source of the 14 T cell receptor beta chains below, sequenced in a study of cytomegalovirus exposure and HLA in healthy donors. The PCR had 60 Vbeta and 13 Jbeta primers. Profiling relied on immunoSEQ multiplex PCR, and the TCRdb table lists in-frame clones only, not all of them. The data show some 150,000 clones, 70% to 85% seen once. The sequenced sample was PBMCs. All receptors come from a man aged 35 to 55 in good health and CMV-seronegative.

The chain recombines TRBV19 with TRBJ1-2; TRBD1 is a possible D gene (5 bases). V lost 1 base and J 8 bases, leaving 11 bases between the germline ends. CDR1 LNHDA and CDR2 SQIVND come from the germline V gene (reference sequence). The CDR3 contains 13 residues. CDR3 sequence reads: CASSIVLGAGYTF. CDR3 DNA: TGTGCCAGTAGTATAGTTTTAGGGGCCGGCTACACCTTC.

The V and J genes are TRBV6-6 and TRBJ2-7; 7 nucleotides agree with TRBD1. This CDR3 comprises 15 residues. Germline values: CDR1 MNHNY, CDR2 SVGAGI (reference sequence). The junction had 11 bases not matched to a gene; V was cut back by 5 bases and J by 4 bases. CDR3 in amino acids: CASSAPGQAEYEQYF. DNA for the CDR3: TGTGCCAGCAGTGCGCCCGGACAGGCCGAATACGAGCAGTACTTC.

The J gene is TRBJ1-4, the V gene TRBV18, with TRBD1 matching 9 bases. J gave up 6 bases and V 5 bases, and 10 bases lay outside the gene matches. Per germline, CDR1 KGHSH and CDR2 LQKENI. The CDR3 spans 16 residues. CDR3 bases: TGTGCCAGCTCAAAACTAGGACAGGGGCAGGATGAAAAACTGTTTTTT. Amino acids: CASSKLGQGQDEKLFF. Together with reference TRBV18 and TRBJ1-4, the CDR3 gives the full variable domain: NAGVMQNPRHLVRRRGQEARLRCSPMKGHSHVYWYRQLPEEGLKFMVYLQKENIIDESGMPKERFSAEFPKEGPSILRIQQVVRGDSAAYFCASSKLGQGQDEKLFFGSGTQLSVL.

The V gene is TRBV6-6, the J gene TRBJ2-2; D is perhaps TRBD1 (5 bases). Trimming left V 2 bases short and J 0 bases short, with 10 bases between. Germline V gene sequence: CDR1 MNHNY, CDR2 SVGAGI (reference sequence). This CDR3 spans 16 amino acids. The CDR3 nucleotides are TGTGCCAGCAGTTACAGGCGACAGCCGAACACCGGGGAGCTGTTTTTT. Its translation is CASSYRRQPNTGELFF.

The chain carries TRBV5-1 and TRBJ1-1; D not certain. V was clipped by 5 bases and J by 8 bases, with 10 bases between them. Per germline, CDR1 SGHRS and CDR2 YFSETQ. There are 11 residues in the CDR3. The CDR3 bases are TGCGCCAGCAGGGGAGGCAGAGAAGCTTTCTTT. Encoded protein: CASRGGREAFF.

This chain's CDR3 is CAAAGYRGDSYEQYF. The CDR3 DNA reads TGTGCCGCAGCGGGCTACAGGGGGGATTCCTACGAGCAGTACTTC. The genes are TRBV10-3 and TRBJ2-7, with 8 bases identical to TRBD1. Germline CDR1 and CDR2: ENHRY and SYGVKD. V trimming: 11 bases; J trimming: 1 base; junction bases outside the gene matches: 13. The CDR3 sequence is 15 residues long.

DNA for the CDR3: TGTGCCAGCAGCTTACGGGACATCTACAATGAGCAGTTCTTC. Protein sequence: CASSLRDIYNEQFF. This rearrangement joins TRBV13 to TRBJ2-1; D might be TRBD1 (6 bases). Germline V gene data show CDR1 as PRHDT and CDR2 as FYEKMQ (reference sequence). The CDR3 spans 14 residues. Trimming removed 2 bases from V and 3 bases from J, with 8 bases in between.

The gene calls are TRBV5-1 and TRBJ1-2, with 9 bases matching TRBD1. V trimming: 3 bases; J trimming: 10 bases; junction bases outside the gene matches: 7. Per germline, CDR1 SGHRS and CDR2 YFSETQ. The CDR3 totals 13 residues. The CDR3: CASSSDRGTDYTF. The CDR3 DNA sequence: TGCGCCAGCAGCTCCGACAGGGGGACGGACTACACCTTC.

This chain connects TRBV30 to TRBJ1-5; D remains unclear. Per the germline V gene, CDR1 is GTSNPN and CDR2 is SVGIG (reference sequence). V lost 0 bases, J lost 7 bases, and 10 bases lay in between. The CDR3 runs to 13 residues. The CDR3 sequence is CAWSVEAGQPQHF. CDR3 coding DNA: TGTGCCTGGAGTGTAGAGGCCGGCCAGCCCCAGCATTTT.

This chain uses TRBV6-1 with TRBJ2-3; 7 nucleotides align to TRBD2. CDR1 is MNHNS, CDR2 SASEGT, per germline. J lost 2 bases, V lost 6 bases, and 11 bases had no gene match. The CDR3 totals 16 residues. The CDR3 coding sequence is TGTGCCAGCAGCGAATGGGGAGGGAGCCTCACAGATACGCAGTATTTT. Its protein is CASSEWGGSLTDTQYF.

This clone was counted a few times. This sequence joins TRBV19 and TRBJ1-2; perhaps TRBD1 as D (5 bases). This CDR3 is 13 amino acids long. Germline-derived CDR1 and CDR2 are LNHDA and SQIVND (reference sequence). The ends were cut back, 2 bases at V and 6 bases at J, with 10 bases in the middle. CDR3 coding DNA: TGTGCCAGTAGTATAAGGACAATCGATGGCTACACCTTC. Residues: CASSIRTIDGYTF.

This rearrangement joins TRBV7-2 to TRBJ2-3; 10 bases line up with TRBD2. V dropped 4 bases and J dropped 3; count of bases not matched to a gene: 13. The CDR3 is 18 residues long. Looked up from germline, CDR1 is SGHTA and CDR2 is FQGNSA. The CDR3 sequence is CASSSPPAGGYRTDTQYF. DNA of the CDR3: TGTGCCAGCAGCTCCCCACCAGCGGGGGGGTATAGGACAGATACGCAGTATTTT.

The rearrangement links TRBV19 to TRBJ2-1; 9 bases map to TRBD1. The V and J ends lost 5 bases and 6 bases, in that order; junction bases with no gene match: 11. CDR3 length: 16 amino acids. Germline CDR1 LNHDA, CDR2 SQIVND (reference sequence). CDR3: CASSLLPGQGTNEQFF. Here the CDR3 DNA reads TGTGCCAGTAGTCTCCTCCCCGGACAGGGGACCAATGAGCAGTTCTTC.

The DNA for the CDR3 is TGTGCCAGCAGTTTTACAGGCGTGGGGAATACGCAGTATTTT. It codes for CASSFTGVGNTQYF. The gene calls are TRBV6-6 and TRBJ2-3; tentatively, D is TRBD1 (5 bases). Germline V gene sequence: CDR1 MNHNY, CDR2 SVGAGI (reference sequence). This CDR3 has 14 amino acids. The V end lost 4 bases, the J end lost 7 bases, and 15 bases lay between the germline ends.